These 10 T cell receptor beta chains originate from one sample sequenced in a study of cytomegalovirus exposure and HLA in healthy donors. Repertoires were generated with immunoSEQ multiplex PCR, while TCRdb's copy carries only in-frame clones and drops some. The sample carries about 130,000 clones, 89% recorded once. The sequencing sample was made of PBMCs. The source is a woman aged 18 to 35 in good health and CMV-seronegative.

The rearrangement uses TRBV19 and TRBJ2-1; 7 nucleotides agree with TRBD2. Trimming removed 6 bases from V and 5 bases from J; junction bases left unmatched: 4. Germline V gene lookup returns CDR1 LNHDA and CDR2 SQIVND (reference sequence). This CDR3 has 13 amino acids. CDR3 bases: TGTGCCAGTAGGAGGAGCGGGGACAATGAGCAGTTCTTC. Its protein product is CASRRSGDNEQFF.

CDR3 nucleotides: TGCGCCAGCAGCCGGGAGTACAGGGACAACCTCAATGAGCAGTTCTTC. Its translation: CASSREYRDNLNEQFF. This chain joins TRBV4-1 and TRBJ2-1, with D maybe TRBD1 (6 bases). The CDR3 consists of 16 residues. Germline values: CDR1 MGHRA, CDR2 YSYEKL. With 4 bases removed from V and 6 bases from J, the gap between germline ends came to 19 bases.

This sequence joins TRBV19 and TRBJ1-2; TRBD1 is a possible D gene (6 bases). V lost 5 bases, J lost 8 bases, and 15 bases lay in between. The CDR3 length is 13 residues. CDR1 is LNHDA and CDR2 is SQIVND in the germline V gene (reference sequence). CDR3 nucleotide sequence: TGTGCCAGTAGTGCCTCACAGGGCTCCGGCTACACCTTC. Encoded protein: CASSASQGSGYTF.

This clone showed up just once. This chain connects TRBV28 to TRBJ2-7, with 7 bases matching TRBD2. After removal of 8 bases from V and 7 bases from J, the junction contained 14 bases not matched to a gene. The CDR3 totals 14 residues. Germline CDR1 is MDHEN and CDR2 is SYDVKM. Written as DNA, the CDR3 is TGTGCCAGCGGATGGACTAGTAAGAGAGGGGAGCAGTACTTC. Translated: CASGWTSKRGEQYF.

The DNA of the CDR3 is TGTGCCAGCAGTTTGGCGGCCGCCGGTGACAATGAGCAGTTCTTC. It specifies CASSLAAAGDNEQFF. The chain combines TRBV27 with TRBJ2-1; D gene uncertain. This CDR3 has 15 amino acids. V was clipped by 3 bases and J by 5 bases, with 14 bases between them. From germline, CDR1 is MNHEY and CDR2 SMNVEV (reference sequence).

The chain employs TRBV4-1 and TRBJ2-1; TRBD1 is a possible D gene (6 bases). V was shortened by 9 bases and J by 3 bases, with 15 bases between the two germline ends. Germline CDR1 and CDR2: MGHRA and YSYEKL. CDR3 length: 14 amino acids. CDR3 protein: CARVRQVLYNEQFF. The CDR3 DNA is TGCGCCAGGGTCCGACAGGTACTCTACAATGAGCAGTTCTTC.

V and J are TRBV29-1 and TRBJ2-2; perhaps TRBD2 as D (5 bases). Trimming stripped 4 bases from V and 2 bases from J, with 8 bases between. Germline CDR1 SQVTM, CDR2 ANQGSEA. The CDR3 runs 13 residues. The CDR3 DNA reads as TGCAGCGTTGTCCGGGGTAACACCGGGGAGCTGTTTTTT. Amino acids: CSVVRGNTGELFF.

The chain combines TRBV28 with TRBJ1-2; tentatively, D is TRBD1 (6 bases). This CDR3 has 17 residues. The germline V and J ends were trimmed by 7 bases and 0 bases, with 21 bases remaining between them. CDR1 MDHEN and CDR2 SYDVKM come from the germline V gene. CDR3 loop: CASNSILLTGANYGYTF. CDR3 sequence (DNA): TGTGCCAGCAACTCCATCCTCCTGACAGGAGCTAACTATGGCTACACCTTC.

This clone was seen only once. V is TRBV2 and J is TRBJ2-5, with D perhaps TRBD2 (6 bases). Trimming stripped 6 bases from V and 3 bases from J, with 14 bases between. The length of the CDR3 is 14 residues. CDR1 is SNHLY and CDR2 is FYNNEI in the germline V gene. Here the CDR3 reads CASSPGTPKETQYF. CDR3 DNA: TGTGCCAGCAGCCCCGGGACTCCGAAAGAGACCCAGTACTTC.

The J gene is TRBJ1-2, the V gene TRBV30; 7 bases line up with TRBD1. The CDR3 runs 15 residues. Germline CDR1 GTSNPN, CDR2 SVGIG (reference sequence). V trimming: 1 base; J trimming: 6 bases; junction bases outside the gene matches: 11. As DNA, the CDR3 is TGTGCCTGGAGTGACCACTCAGGGGGATGGGATGGCTACACCTTC. This translates into CAWSDHSGGWDGYTF.